This entry is about one TCR beta chain. Sequencing involved patients with CD8+CD57+ cell expansion previously shown by flow cytometry. This sample was included in a study of CD8+CD57+ T cells in acquired aplastic anemia. Study information: Roughly 3.2 ug was the average amount of DNA from sorted CD4+ and CD8+ cells.

Researchers used genomic DNA as the template to profile TCR beta VDJ and CDR3. TCRdb recomputed calls from the reads with MiXCR, one row per CDR3 protein. The sample contains about 160,000 distinct CDR3 sequences, roughly 48% of which appear only once. The sequenced material came from sorted CD4+, CD8+, or CD8+CD57+ T cells (not recorded which) from PBMCs. The TCR was taken from a human donor with aplastic anemia.

For the CDR3, the DNA is TGTGCCACCAGCACTTGGGACAGGGAGAATCAGCCCCAGCATTTT. Translating it yields CATSTWDRENQPQHF. The V gene is TRBV15, the J gene TRBJ1-5; TRBD1 aligns across 9 bases. The J segment lost 4 bases and the V segment lost 4 bases, leaving 5 bases of the junction unmatched. Germline CDR1 LNHNV, CDR2 YYDKDF (reference sequence). This CDR3 spans 15 amino acids.